This TCR beta chain appears in the sequencing data of a study of blood T cell repertoires in COVID-19. Study at large: Researchers got acute and convalescent COVID-19 samples from the United States, Italy and Spain.

The J segment lost 7 bases and the V segment lost 1 base, leaving 11 bases of the junction unmatched. This CDR3 region has 18 residues. The V gene's germline CDR1 is SGHTA and CDR2 FQGNSA. Source study methods: By means of reference gene primer amplification, nucleated cell counts were estimated. The table came from immunoSEQ multiplex PCR; TCRdb's copy has only in-frame clones and leaves some out. For V, J and clone size, that table is used; D and trimming come from the DNA. Among about 180,000 clones listed, 75% to 90% were seen once. Seattle's enrolled individuals joined amid active infection and were then monitored longitudinally.

Sample: peripheral blood. The chain combines TRBV7-2 with TRBJ2-1; TRBD2 matches 12 bases. This receptor was identified in a woman aged 70-85 years with COVID-19, enrolled during active disease. CDR3 loop: CASSLDLAGGLERNEQFF. The CDR3 nucleotides read TGTGCCAGCAGCTTAGACCTAGCGGGAGGGCTCGAACGGAATGAGCAGTTCTTC. The entire variable domain, with the rest obtained from reference TRBV7-2 and TRBJ2-1, is as follows: GAGVSQSPSNKVTEKGKDVELRCDPISGHTALYWYRQSLGQGLEFLIYFQGNSAPDKSGLPSDRFSAERTGGSVSTLTIQRTQQEDSAVYLCASSLDLAGGLERNEQFFGPGTRLTVL.